The next 9 T cell receptor beta chains were all read from a single sample in a study of blood T cells in healthy people across ages. PCR was performed a second time for roughly 7 to 12 cycles using a sample-barcoded 5' primer and a J-beta primer mix. MiXCR was run by TCRdb on the 5' RACE reads, yielding one entry per CDR3 protein. The sample gives more than 600,000 distinct CDR3 sequences, roughly 25% of which show up once; 8% to 10% is in the top ten. The same data also contributed to another study, on T cells of mothers and their children.

Sequenced: blood. These receptors came from a boy younger than 18 in good health.

This clonotype was detected only a few times. The chain is built from TRBV21-1 and TRBJ2-1; the table's D gene call, TRBD1, was not cross checked with the DNA. TRBV21-1 is listed as a pseudogene. The length of the CDR3 is 18 residues. This CDR3 is CASSKGQGAGSSYNEQFF. The CDR3 DNA reads as TGTGCCAGCAGCAAGGGACAGGGGGCCGGGAGCTCCTACAATGAGCAGTTCTTC.

The chain links TRBV4-1 to TRBJ2-5, with TRBD2 matching 11 bases. The CDR3 runs to 17 residues. V trimming: 0 bases; J trimming: 1 base; junction bases outside the gene matches: 4. Germline V gene lookup returns CDR1 MGHRA and CDR2 YSYEKL. The DNA of the CDR3 is TGCGCCAGCAGCCAAGAGAGACTAGCGGGGACCCAAGAGACCCAGTACTTC. It translates to CASSQERLAGTQETQYF.

This clonotype was counted only a few times. The chain is built from TRBV29-1 and TRBJ1-1, with D unresolved. CDR3 length: 10 amino acids. Trimming took 4 bases from V and 7 from J, leaving 7 bases between them. The germline CDR1 and CDR2 sequences are SQVTM and ANQGSEA. The CDR3 loop is CSVGGNEAFF. DNA for the CDR3: TGCAGCGTTGGGGGTAATGAAGCTTTCTTT. Together with reference TRBV29-1 and TRBJ1-1, the CDR3 gives the full variable domain: SAVISQKPSRDICQRGTSLTIQCQVDSQVTMMFWYRQQPGQSLTLIATANQGSEATYESGFVIDKFPISRPNLTFSTLTVSNMSPEDSSIYLCSVGGNEAFFGQGTRLTVV.

The table lists this clonotype with many counts. The chain has TRBV7-9 and TRBJ2-7; D not resolved. The germline CDR1 and CDR2 sequences are SEHNR and FQNEAQ (reference sequence). This CDR3 contains 11 residues. Trimming cost V 1 base and J 5 bases, with 3 bases left between them. CDR3 protein: CASSLEDEQYF. CDR3 coding DNA: TGTGCCAGCAGCTTAGAGGACGAGCAGTACTTC.

This clonotype has just a few counts. The chain carries TRBV29-1 and TRBJ1-2, with TRBD1 matching over 10 bases. The CDR3 spans 15 residues. Germline V lookup: CDR1 SQVTM, CDR2 ANQGSEA. The junction had 11 bases not matched to a gene; V was cut back by 6 bases and J by 4 bases. CDR3 protein: CSVGPGQGPSYGYTF. CDR3 coding DNA: TGCAGCGTCGGCCCGGGACAGGGGCCATCCTATGGCTACACCTTC.

This clonotype was found a few times. V gene TRBV12-3 or TRBV12-4 combines with J gene TRBJ2-5, with TRBD2 matching over 7 bases. The ends lost 5 bases at V and 3 bases at J; junction bases unmatched: 9. This CDR3 contains 15 residues. CDR3 nucleotide sequence: TGTGCCAGCAGTCCCGGGACTAAGAACAAAGAGACCCAGTACTTC. This sequence encodes CASSPGTKNKETQYF.

Details on this clonotype: Relative to the germline gene, one junction end is altered; a read error may explain this. V usage is TRBV9 and J usage is TRBJ2-5; 10 bases map to TRBD2. The CDR3 consists of 15 residues. Germline CDR1 and CDR2: SGDLS and YYNGEE. CDR3 residues: CASSPPMIAGGPSHF. In DNA, the CDR3 is TGTGCCAGCAGCCCACCCATGATAGCGGGAGGTCCCTCTCACTTC.

This chain joins TRBV15 and TRBJ2-1; D unresolved. The germline gives CDR1 LNHNV, CDR2 YYDKDF (reference sequence). The CDR3 is made up of 13 amino acids. V was cut by 5 bases and J by 7 bases, with 12 bases left in between. CDR3 coding DNA: TGTGCCACCAGCGGTGACCTGGCAAATGAGCAGTTCTTC. As protein: CATSGDLANEQFF.

There are a few counts of this clonotype. The chain joins TRBV29-1 to TRBJ1-2, with D unresolved. Per germline, CDR1 SQVTM and CDR2 ANQGSEA. This CDR3 has 11 amino acids. V was pared by 6 bases and J by 6 bases, with 11 bases between. CDR3 residues: CSVSGLDGYTF. The CDR3 region has the DNA TGCAGCGTAAGTGGGCTAGATGGCTACACCTTC. Full variable domain (remainder filled in from reference TRBV29-1 and TRBJ1-2): SAVISQKPSRDICQRGTSLTIQCQVDSQVTMMFWYRQQPGQSLTLIATANQGSEATYESGFVIDKFPISRPNLTFSTLTVSNMSPEDSSIYLCSVSGLDGYTFGSGTRLTVV.